This T cell receptor beta chain is drawn from a study of blood T cell repertoires in COVID-19. At the level of the study: From T cells, B-cell-depleted T cells, or PBMCs came the material, which was cDNA or gDNA.

V lost 5 bases to trimming and J lost 7 bases; unmatched junction nucleotides: 5. Germline V gives CDR1 SEHNR, CDR2 FQNEAQ (reference sequence). The CDR3 has 12 amino acids. Source study methods: Amplifying reference gene primers gave estimates of nucleated cell counts. The table came from immunoSEQ multiplex PCR; TCRdb's copy has only in-frame clones and leaves some out. V, J and clone size are those of that table, while D and trimming were read from the DNA. The profile covers about 67,000 clones, with about 90% appearing a single time and 4% to 5.5% taken by the ten largest. This TCR was recovered from a man aged 45-60 years with active COVID-19. The chain has TRBV7-9 and TRBJ2-7; 7 bases agree with TRBD1. The sample was peripheral blood. CDR3 sequence (DNA): TGTGCCAGCAGCGGAGGACAGGTAGAGCAGTACTTC. Translation: CASSGGQVEQYF.